This T cell receptor beta chain stems from a study of T-cell memory formation after mild COVID-19. General study points: Day 15 to 85 contracting clones showed balanced CD4/CD8; day 15 to 37 expanders favored CD4+. Mostly located in CM and EM were contracting CD4+ clones, with contracting CD8+ clones located in EMRA.

One entry per CDR3 protein results from TCRdb running MiXCR on the 5' RACE reads. The sample holds 470,000 or so distinct CDR3 sequences, 15% to 20% seen once. V gave up 0 bases and J gave up 0 bases; unmatched junction bases: 9. This CDR3 contains 18 residues. The germline CDR1 and CDR2 sequences are LGHDT and YNNKEL (reference sequence). With regard to this clonotype: Its antigen remains unidentified.

The gene calls are TRBV3-1 and TRBJ2-3; 7 nucleotides agree with TRBD2. Sequenced: PBMCs or a T cell subset sorted from them (not recorded which). This TCR was recovered from an adult woman who had mild COVID-19 (a few samples of this study predate the infection). Cell type and time point are not known. The CDR3 DNA reads as TGTGCCAGCAGCCAAGATCGGAACGGCGGGGGAAGCACAGATACGCAGTATTTT. Translated: CASSQDRNGGGSTDTQYF.